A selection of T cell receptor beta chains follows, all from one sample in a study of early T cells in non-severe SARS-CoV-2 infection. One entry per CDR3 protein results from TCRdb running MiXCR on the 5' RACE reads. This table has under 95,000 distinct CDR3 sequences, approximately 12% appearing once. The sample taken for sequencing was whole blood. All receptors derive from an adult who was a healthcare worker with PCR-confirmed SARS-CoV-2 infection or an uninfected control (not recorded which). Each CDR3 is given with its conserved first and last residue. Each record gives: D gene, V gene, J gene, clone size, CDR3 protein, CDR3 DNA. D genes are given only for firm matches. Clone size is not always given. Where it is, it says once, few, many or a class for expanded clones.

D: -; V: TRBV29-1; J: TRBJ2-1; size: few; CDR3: CSVPDIRAGPRYEQFF; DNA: TGCAGCGTTCCCGACATTAGGGCGGGGCCCCGATATGAGCAGTTCTTC
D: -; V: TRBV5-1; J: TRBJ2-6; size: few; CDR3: CASKQGNGANVLTF; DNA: TGCGCCAGCAAACAGGGTAACGGGGCCAACGTCCTGACTTTC
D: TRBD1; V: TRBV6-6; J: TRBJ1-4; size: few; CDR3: CASTPGQGGEKLFF; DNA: TGTGCCAGCACGCCGGGACAGGGAGGTGAAAAACTGTTTTTT
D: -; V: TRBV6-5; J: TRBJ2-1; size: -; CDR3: CASSYSLAEGEQFF; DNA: TGTGCCAGCAGTTACAGCCTTGCCGAAGGTGAGCAGTTCTTC
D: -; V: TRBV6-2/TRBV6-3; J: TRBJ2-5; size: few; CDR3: CASSPLGEYQETQYF; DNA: TGTGCCAGCAGCCCACTAGGGGAGTACCAAGAGACCCAGTACTTC
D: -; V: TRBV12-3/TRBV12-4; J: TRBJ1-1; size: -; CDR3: CASRPDRNAEAFF; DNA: TGTGCCAGCAGACCCGACAGGAACGCTGAAGCTTTCTTT
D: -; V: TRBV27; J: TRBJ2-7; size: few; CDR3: CASSFGAGFAYEQYF; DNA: TGTGCCAGCAGTTTTGGAGCGGGCTTCGCCTACGAGCAGTACTTC
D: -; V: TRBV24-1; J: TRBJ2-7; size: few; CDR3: CATSDSYEQYF; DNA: TGTGCCACCAGTGACTCGTACGAGCAGTACTTC
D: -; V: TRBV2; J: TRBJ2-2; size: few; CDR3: CASNRDYTGELFF; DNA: TGTGCCAGCAACAGAGACTACACCGGGGAGCTGTTTTTT
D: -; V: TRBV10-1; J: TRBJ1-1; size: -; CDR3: CASSPEKGWVSEAFF; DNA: TGCGCCAGCAGCCCTGAGAAGGGGTGGGTCTCTGAAGCTTTCTTT
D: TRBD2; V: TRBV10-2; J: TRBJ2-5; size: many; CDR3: CASRGTSGSQTQYF; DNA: TGCGCCAGCAGGGGGACTAGCGGGAGTCAGACCCAGTACTTC
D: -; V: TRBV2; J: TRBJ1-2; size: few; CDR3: CASSKHGPNYGYTF; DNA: TGTGCCAGCAGCAAGCATGGGCCTAACTATGGCTACACCTTC
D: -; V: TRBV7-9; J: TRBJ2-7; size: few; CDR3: CASSLETYEQYF; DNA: TGTGCCAGCAGCCTTGAGACCTACGAGCAGTACTTC
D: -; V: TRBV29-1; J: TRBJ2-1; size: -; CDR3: CSVGGRAGRDYNEQFF; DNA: TGCAGCGTTGGAGGTAGGGCGGGACGGGATTACAATGAGCAGTTCTTC
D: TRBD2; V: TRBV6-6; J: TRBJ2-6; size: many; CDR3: CASSYRFAGGLGANVLTF; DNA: TGTGCCAGCAGTTATAGGTTTGCGGGGGGGCTAGGGGCCAACGTCCTGACTTTC
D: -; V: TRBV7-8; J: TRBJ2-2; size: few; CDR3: CASSSFMGGGMTGFLFF; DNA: TGTGCCAGCAGCTCCTTTATGGGGGGGGGCATGACCGGGTTTCTGTTTTTT
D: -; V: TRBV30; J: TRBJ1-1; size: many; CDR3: CAWSLLTNTEAFF; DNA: TGTGCCTGGAGTCTACTGACGAACACTGAAGCTTTCTTT
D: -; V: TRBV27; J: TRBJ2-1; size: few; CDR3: CASSLSGGRSYNEQFF; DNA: TGTGCCAGCAGTTTATCGGGGGGGCGCTCCTACAATGAGCAGTTCTTC
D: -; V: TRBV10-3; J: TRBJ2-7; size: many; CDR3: CAIESGITYEQYF; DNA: TGTGCCATCGAAAGCGGCATTACCTACGAGCAGTACTTC
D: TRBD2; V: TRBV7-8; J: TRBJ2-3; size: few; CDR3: CASSVLAGFQDTQYF; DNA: TGTGCCAGCAGCGTTCTAGCGGGATTTCAAGATACGCAGTATTTT
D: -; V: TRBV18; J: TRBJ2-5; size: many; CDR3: CASSLASGHQETQYF; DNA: TGTGCCAGCTCACTCGCGTCAGGGCACCAAGAGACCCAGTACTTC
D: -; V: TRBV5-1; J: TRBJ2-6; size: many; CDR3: CASSPDRRGANVLTF; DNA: TGCGCCAGCAGCCCCGACAGAAGGGGGGCCAACGTCCTGACTTTC
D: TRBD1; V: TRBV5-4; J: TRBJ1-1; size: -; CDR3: CASSTGTGPNTEAFF; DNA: TGTGCCAGCAGCACCGGGACAGGGCCGAACACTGAAGCTTTCTTT
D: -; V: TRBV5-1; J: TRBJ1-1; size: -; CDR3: CASSPGQGLNTEAFF; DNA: TGCGCCAGCAGCCCAGGACAAGGCCTGAACACTGAAGCTTTCTTT
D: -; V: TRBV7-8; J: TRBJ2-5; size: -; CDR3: CASSLSPGSWTETQYF; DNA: TGTGCCAGCAGCTTATCCCCGGGATCGTGGACGGAGACCCAGTACTTC
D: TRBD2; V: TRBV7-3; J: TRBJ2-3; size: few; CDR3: CASSLGTSTGADTQYF; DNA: TGTGCCAGCAGCTTAGGGACTAGCACCGGCGCAGATACGCAGTATTTT
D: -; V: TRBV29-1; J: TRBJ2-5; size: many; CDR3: CSVEEGAKETQYF; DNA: TGCAGCGTTGAGGAGGGGGCGAAGGAGACCCAGTACTTC
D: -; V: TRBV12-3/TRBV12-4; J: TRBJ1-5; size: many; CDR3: CASSPMALEGNQPQHF; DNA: TGTGCCAGCAGTCCCATGGCCCTGGAGGGCAATCAGCCCCAGCATTTT
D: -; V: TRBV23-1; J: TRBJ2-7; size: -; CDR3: CASSQWGRIIYEQYF; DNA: TGCGCCAGCAGTCAATGGGGACGGATAATCTACGAGCAGTACTTC
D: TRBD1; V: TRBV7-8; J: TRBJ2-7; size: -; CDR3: CASRSGTGAYEQYF; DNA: TGTGCCAGCAGATCTGGGACAGGCGCCTACGAGCAGTACTTC
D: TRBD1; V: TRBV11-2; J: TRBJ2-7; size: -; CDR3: CASSRTGERQYF; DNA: TGTGCCAGCAGCCGGACAGGGGAGCGGCAGTACTTC
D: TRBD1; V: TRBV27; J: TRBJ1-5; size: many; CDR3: CASSPRTGHQPQHF; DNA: TGTGCCAGCAGTCCTAGGACAGGGCATCAGCCCCAGCATTTT
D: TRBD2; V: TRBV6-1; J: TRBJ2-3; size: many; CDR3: CASSEALAGTDTQYF; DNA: TGTGCCAGCAGTGAAGCGCTAGCGGGCACAGATACGCAGTATTTT
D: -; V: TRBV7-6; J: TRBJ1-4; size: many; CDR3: CASSSRGDEKLFF; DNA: TGTGCCAGCAGTTCCCGTGGAGATGAAAAACTGTTTTTT
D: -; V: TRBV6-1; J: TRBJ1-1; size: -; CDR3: CASTTPGATEAFF; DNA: TGTGCCAGCACGACGCCAGGGGCGACTGAAGCTTTCTTT